The clone carrying this TCR beta chain was counted between two and nine times. As yet, its antigen is unknown. The germline V gene encodes CDR1 SGHRS and CDR2 YFSETQ. The CDR3 sequence is 16 residues long. The J segment lost 1 base and the V segment lost 0 bases, leaving 4 bases of the junction unmatched. Built from TCR beta cDNA, the libraries had unique molecular identifiers in them. TCRdb ran MiXCR on the PCR reads and lists one entry per CDR3 protein. This table holds some 890,000 distinct CDR3 sequences, roughly 50% found once. This sample is part of a study of post-analysis software for immune sequencing data. Broader study findings: A few TRBV segments appeared more often in patients than in controls, and TRBV5-6, TRBV5-1 and TRBV20-1 were among these. Normalized Chao1 diversity was significantly lower in multiple sclerosis patients than in controls.

The chain couples TRBV5-1 to TRBJ2-3; 8 bases match TRBD1. The TCR was taken from a girl between 5 and 17 years old with multiple sclerosis. Material for sequencing was blood. The CDR3: CASSLATGGGTDTQYF. As DNA, the CDR3 is TGCGCCAGCAGCTTGGCTACAGGGGGAGGCACAGATACGCAGTATTTT.